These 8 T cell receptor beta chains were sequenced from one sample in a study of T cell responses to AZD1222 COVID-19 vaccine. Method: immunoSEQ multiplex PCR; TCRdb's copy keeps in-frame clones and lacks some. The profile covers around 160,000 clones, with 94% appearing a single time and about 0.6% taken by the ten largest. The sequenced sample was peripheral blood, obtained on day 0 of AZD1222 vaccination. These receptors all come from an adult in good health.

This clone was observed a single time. CDR3 protein: CASSLAYWTDNEQFF. The CDR3 DNA reads TGTGCCAGCAGCTTAGCATACTGGACGGACAATGAGCAGTTCTTC. J is TRBJ2-1 and V is TRBV7-8; D uncertain. The CDR3 consists of 15 residues. Trimming cost V 0 bases and J 5 bases, with 11 bases left between them. Germline V gives CDR1 SGHVS, CDR2 FQNEAQ. Filled out from reference TRBV7-8 and TRBJ2-1, the complete variable domain reads GAGVSQSPRYKVAKRGQDVALRCDPISGHVSLFWYQQALGQGPEFLTYFQNEAQLDKSGLPSDRFFAERPEGSVSTLKIQRTQQEDSAVYLCASSLAYWTDNEQFFGPGTRLTVL.

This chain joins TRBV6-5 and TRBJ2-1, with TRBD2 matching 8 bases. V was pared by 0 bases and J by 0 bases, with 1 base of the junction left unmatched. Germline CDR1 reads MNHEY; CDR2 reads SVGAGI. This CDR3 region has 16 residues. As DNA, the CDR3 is TGTGCCAGCAGTTACTCCGGGAGGGTCTCCTACAATGAGCAGTTCTTC. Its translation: CASSYSGRVSYNEQFF.

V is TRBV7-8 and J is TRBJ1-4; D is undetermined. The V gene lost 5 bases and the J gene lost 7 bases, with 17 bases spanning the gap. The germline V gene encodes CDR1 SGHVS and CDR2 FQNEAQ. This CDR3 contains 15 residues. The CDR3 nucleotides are TGTGCCAGCAGCCCCCTGGTACTACGGTCTGAAAAACTGTTTTTT. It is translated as CASSPLVLRSEKLFF.

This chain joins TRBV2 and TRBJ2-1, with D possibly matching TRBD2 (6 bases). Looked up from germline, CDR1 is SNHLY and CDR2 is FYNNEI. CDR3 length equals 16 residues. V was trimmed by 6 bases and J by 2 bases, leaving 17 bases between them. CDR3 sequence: CASRFFGSRTYNEQFF. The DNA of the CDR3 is TGTGCCAGCAGATTTTTCGGGAGTCGTACCTACAATGAGCAGTTCTTC.

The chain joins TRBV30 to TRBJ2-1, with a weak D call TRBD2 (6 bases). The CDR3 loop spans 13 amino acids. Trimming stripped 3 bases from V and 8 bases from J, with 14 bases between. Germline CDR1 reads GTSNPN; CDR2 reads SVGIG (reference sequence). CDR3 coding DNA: TGTGCCTGGAGCCGGGGACTTAGGGATGAGCAGTTCTTC. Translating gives CAWSRGLRDEQFF.

The CDR3 loop is CASQGVNQPQHF. The DNA for the CDR3 is TGTGCCAGTCAGGGAGTTAATCAGCCCCAGCATTTT. The V and J genes are TRBV19 and TRBJ1-5; D perhaps matches TRBD1 (5 bases). The CDR3 runs to 12 residues. Trimming pared 8 bases from V and 4 bases from J, leaving 9 bases between. Germline CDR1 and CDR2: LNHDA and SQIVND (reference sequence).

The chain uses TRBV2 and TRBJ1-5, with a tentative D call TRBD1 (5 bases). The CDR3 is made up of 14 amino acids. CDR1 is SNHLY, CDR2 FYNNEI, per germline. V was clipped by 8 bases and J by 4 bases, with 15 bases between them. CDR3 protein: CASGGRQANQPQHF. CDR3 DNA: TGTGCCAGCGGGGGTCGCCAGGCGAATCAGCCCCAGCATTTT.

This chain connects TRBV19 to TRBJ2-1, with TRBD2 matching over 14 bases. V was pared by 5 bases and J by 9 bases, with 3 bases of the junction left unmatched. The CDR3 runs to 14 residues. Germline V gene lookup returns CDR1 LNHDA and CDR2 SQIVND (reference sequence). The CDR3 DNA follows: TGTGCCAGTAGTCCTGGACTAGCGGGAGGTGAGCAGTTCTTC. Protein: CASSPGLAGGEQFF. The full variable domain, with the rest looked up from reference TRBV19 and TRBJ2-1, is DGGITQSPKYLFRKEGQNVTLSCEQNLNHDAMYWYRQDPGQGLRLIYYSQIVNDFQKGDIAEGYSVSREKKESFPLTVTSAQKNPTAFYLCASSPGLAGGEQFFGPGTRLTVL.